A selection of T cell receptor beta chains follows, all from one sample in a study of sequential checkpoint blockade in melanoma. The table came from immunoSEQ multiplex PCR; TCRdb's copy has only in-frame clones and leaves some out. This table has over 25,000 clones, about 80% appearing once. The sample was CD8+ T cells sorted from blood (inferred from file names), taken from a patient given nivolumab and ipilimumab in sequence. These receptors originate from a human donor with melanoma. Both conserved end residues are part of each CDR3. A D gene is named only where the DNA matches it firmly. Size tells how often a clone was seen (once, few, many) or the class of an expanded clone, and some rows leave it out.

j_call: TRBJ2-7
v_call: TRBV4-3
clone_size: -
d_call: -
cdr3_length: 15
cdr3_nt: TGCGCCAGCAGCGAAAGGGGGGGACCGGCCTACGAGCAGTACTTC
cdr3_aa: CASSERGGPAYEQYF

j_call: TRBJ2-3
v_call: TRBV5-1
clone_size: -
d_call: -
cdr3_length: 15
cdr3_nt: TGCGCCAGCAGCTTGGCGACAGCTTACACAGATACGCAGTATTTT
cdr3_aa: CASSLATAYTDTQYF

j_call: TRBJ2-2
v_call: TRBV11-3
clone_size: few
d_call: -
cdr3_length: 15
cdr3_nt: TGTGCCAGCAGCCCCCGAGGCGGGCACACCGGGGAGCTGTTTTTT
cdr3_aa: CASSPRGGHTGELFF

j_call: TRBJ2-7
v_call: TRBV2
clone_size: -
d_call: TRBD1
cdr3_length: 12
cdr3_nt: TGTGCCACTTACAGGGGCTCCTACGAGCAGTACTTC
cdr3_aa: CATYRGSYEQYF

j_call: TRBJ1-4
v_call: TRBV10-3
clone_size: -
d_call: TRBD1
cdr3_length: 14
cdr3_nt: TGTGCCATCAGTGACGGGACAGGGAGCGAAAAACTGTTTTTT
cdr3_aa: CAISDGTGSEKLFF

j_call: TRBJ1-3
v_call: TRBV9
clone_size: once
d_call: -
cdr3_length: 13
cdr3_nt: TGTGCCAGCAGCTCCCCCGAGGGAGCCACCATATATTTT
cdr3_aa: CASSSPEGATIYF

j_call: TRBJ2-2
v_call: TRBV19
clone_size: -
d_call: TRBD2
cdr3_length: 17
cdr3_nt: TGTGCCAGTAGTATAGGAAGCGGGGGGGCCTACACCGGGGAGCTGTTTTTT
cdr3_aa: CASSIGSGGAYTGELFF

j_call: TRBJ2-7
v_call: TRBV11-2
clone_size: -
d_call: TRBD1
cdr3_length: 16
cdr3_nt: TGTGCCAGCAGCTCAAGACGACAGGGAAGCTACGTAGAGCAGTACTTC
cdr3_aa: CASSSRRQGSYVEQYF

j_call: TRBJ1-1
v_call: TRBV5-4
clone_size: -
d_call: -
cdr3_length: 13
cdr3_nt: TGTGTCACCGCGGGGTTGATGAACACTGAAGCTTTCTTT
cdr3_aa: CVTAGLMNTEAFF

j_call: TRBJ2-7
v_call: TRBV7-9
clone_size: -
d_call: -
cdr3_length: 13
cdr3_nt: TGTGCCAGCAGCCTCCAGAACTCCTACGAGCAGTACTTC
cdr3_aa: CASSLQNSYEQYF

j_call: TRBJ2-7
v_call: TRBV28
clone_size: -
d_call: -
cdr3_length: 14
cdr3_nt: TGTGCCAGCAGCCCTCCCGCAGGCCTCTACGAGCAGTACTTC
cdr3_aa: CASSPPAGLYEQYF

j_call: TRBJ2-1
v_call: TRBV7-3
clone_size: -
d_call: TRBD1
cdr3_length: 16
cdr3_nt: TGTGCCAGCAGCTCCTTGACAGGGATCTCCTACAATGAGCAGTTCTTC
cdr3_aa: CASSSLTGISYNEQFF

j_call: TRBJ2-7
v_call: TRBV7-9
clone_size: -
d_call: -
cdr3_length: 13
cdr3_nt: TGTGCCACCGACACAGGGATAGCCTACGAGCAGTACTTC
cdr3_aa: CATDTGIAYEQYF

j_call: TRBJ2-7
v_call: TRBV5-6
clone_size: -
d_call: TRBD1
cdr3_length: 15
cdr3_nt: TGTGCCAGCAGCTTGAGATCCGGGACAGACTACGAGCAGTACTTC
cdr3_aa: CASSLRSGTDYEQYF

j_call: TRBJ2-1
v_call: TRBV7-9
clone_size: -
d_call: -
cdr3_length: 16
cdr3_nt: TGTGCCAGCAGCTTAGGGCTAGTTCCCTCCTACAATGAGCAGTTCTTC
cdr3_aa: CASSLGLVPSYNEQFF

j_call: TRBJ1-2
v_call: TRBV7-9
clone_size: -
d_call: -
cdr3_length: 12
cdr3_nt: TGTGCCAGCAGCTTAGACAGCTATGGCTACACCTTC
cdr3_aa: CASSLDSYGYTF

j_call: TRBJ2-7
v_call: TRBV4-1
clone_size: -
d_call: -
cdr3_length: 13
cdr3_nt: TGCGCCAGCAGCCAAGGTTCCCTCTACGAGCAGTACTTC
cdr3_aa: CASSQGSLYEQYF

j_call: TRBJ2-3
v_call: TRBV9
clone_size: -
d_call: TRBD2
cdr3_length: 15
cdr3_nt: TGTGCCAGCAGCGTAGGACTAGCGGGCACAGATACGCAGTATTTT
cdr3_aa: CASSVGLAGTDTQYF

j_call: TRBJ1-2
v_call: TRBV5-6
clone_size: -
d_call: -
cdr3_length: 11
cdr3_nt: TGTGCCAGCAGCACCACAGGGCCCTACACCTTC
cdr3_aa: CASSTTGPYTF

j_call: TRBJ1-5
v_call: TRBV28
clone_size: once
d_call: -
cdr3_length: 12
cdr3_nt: TGTGCCAGCAGACCCGGGGGTCAGCCCCAGCATTTT
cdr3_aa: CASRPGGQPQHF

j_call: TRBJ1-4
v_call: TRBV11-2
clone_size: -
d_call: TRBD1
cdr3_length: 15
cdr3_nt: TGTGCCAGCAGCCCAGGGACAGGGGACCATGAAAAACTGTTTTTT
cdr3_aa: CASSPGTGDHEKLFF

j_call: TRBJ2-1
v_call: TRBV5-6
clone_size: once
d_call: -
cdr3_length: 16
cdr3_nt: TGTGCCAGCAGCCAGTCATTCCGATTAACCTACAATGAGCAGTTCTTC
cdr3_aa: CASSQSFRLTYNEQFF

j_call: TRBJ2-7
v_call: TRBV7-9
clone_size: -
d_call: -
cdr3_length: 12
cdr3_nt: TGTGCCAGCAGCCGGGGCTCCTACGAGCAGTACTTC
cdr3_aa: CASSRGSYEQYF

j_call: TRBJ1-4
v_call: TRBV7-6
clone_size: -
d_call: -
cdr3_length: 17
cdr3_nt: TGTGCCAGCAGCTTAGCGACGCAACTGACTTTTAATGAAAAACTGTTTTTT
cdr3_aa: CASSLATQLTFNEKLFF

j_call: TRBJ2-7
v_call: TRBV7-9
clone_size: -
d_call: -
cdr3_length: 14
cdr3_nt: TGTGCCAGCAGTTCCTCAGGAGGGTTCGACGAGCAGTACTTC
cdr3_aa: CASSSSGGFDEQYF

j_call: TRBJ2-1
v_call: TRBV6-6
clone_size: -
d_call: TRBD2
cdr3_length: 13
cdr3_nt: TGTGCCAGCAGCGAGACTAGCATCCATGAGCAGTTCTTC
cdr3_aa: CASSETSIHEQFF

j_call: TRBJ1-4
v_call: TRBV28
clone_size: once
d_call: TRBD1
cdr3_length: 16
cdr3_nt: TGTGCCAGCAGTTTCATACGGGACAGGGGGACAGAAAAACTGTTTTTT
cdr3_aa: CASSFIRDRGTEKLFF

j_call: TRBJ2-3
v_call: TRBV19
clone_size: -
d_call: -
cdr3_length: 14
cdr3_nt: TGTGCCAGTAGTGGCCAGGGGTCCACAGATACGCAGTATTTT
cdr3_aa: CASSGQGSTDTQYF

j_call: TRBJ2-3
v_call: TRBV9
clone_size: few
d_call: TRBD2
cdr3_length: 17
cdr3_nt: TGTGCCAGCAGCGTAGAGAGCGGGGCCTCCCTGAGGGGTACGCAGTATTTT
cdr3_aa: CASSVESGASLRGTQYF

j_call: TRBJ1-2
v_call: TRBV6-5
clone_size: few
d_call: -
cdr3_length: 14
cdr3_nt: TGTGCCAGCAGTTACTCCCCAGGGGTGAGGGGCTACACCTTC
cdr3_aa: CASSYSPGVRGYTF

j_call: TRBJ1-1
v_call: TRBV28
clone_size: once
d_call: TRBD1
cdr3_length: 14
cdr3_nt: TGTGCCAGCACCTCCGACAGGGGGAGCACTGAAGCTTTCTTT
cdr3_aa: CASTSDRGSTEAFF

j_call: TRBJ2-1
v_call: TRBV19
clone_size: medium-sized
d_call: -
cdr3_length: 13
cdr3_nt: TGTGCCAGTAGTATATTTCGGTACAATGAGCAGTTCTTC
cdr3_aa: CASSIFRYNEQFF

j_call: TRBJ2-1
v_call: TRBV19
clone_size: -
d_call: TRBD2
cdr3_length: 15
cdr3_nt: TGTGCCAGTAGTATAGTTAGCGGGGGGGCCCGCGAGCAGTTCTTC
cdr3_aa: CASSIVSGGAREQFF

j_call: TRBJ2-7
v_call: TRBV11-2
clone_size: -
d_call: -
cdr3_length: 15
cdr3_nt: TGTGCCAGCAGCTTATCCAGGACAACCACCTACGAGCAGTACTTC
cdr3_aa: CASSLSRTTTYEQYF

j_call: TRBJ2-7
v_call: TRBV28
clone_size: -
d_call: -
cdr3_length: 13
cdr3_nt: TGTGCCAGCAGTTTAGCACAAGACTACGAGCAGTACTTC
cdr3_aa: CASSLAQDYEQYF

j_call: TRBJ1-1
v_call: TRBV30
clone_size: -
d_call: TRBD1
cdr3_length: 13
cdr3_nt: TGTGCCTGGGCGGGACAGGGGCACACTGAAGCTTTCTTT
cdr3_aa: CAWAGQGHTEAFF

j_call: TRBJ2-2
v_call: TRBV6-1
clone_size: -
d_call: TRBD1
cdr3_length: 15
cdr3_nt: TGTGCCATTACGTGGGACAGGGGATACACCGGGGAGCTGTTTTTT
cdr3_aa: CAITWDRGYTGELFF

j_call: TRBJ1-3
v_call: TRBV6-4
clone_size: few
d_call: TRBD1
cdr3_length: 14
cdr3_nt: TGTGCCATGACACAGGGGGCGGCTGGAAACACCATATATTTT
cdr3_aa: CAMTQGAAGNTIYF

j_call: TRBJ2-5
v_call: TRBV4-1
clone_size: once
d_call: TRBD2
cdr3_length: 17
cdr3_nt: TGCGCCAGCAGCCAAGATTTTGGCGGGGGGCACCAAGAGACCCAGTACTTC
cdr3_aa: CASSQDFGGGHQETQYF

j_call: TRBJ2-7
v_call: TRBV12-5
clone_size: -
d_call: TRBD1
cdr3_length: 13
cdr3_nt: TGTGCTAGTGCCACAGGGGTTTCCTACGAGCAGTACTTC
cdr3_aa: CASATGVSYEQYF

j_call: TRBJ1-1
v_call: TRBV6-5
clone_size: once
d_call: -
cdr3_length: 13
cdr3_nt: TGTGCCAGCAGTGAGGGGGGGTTCACTGAAGCTTTCTTT
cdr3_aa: CASSEGGFTEAFF

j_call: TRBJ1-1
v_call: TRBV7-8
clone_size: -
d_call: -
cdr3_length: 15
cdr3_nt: TGTGCCAGCAGCTCCGAGGGAGGGATGAACACTGAAGCTTTCTTT
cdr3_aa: CASSSEGGMNTEAFF

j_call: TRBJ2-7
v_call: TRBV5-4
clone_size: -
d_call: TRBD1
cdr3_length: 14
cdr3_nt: TGTGCCAGCAGCCTAGGACAGGGAGTCTACGAGCAGTACTTC
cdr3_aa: CASSLGQGVYEQYF

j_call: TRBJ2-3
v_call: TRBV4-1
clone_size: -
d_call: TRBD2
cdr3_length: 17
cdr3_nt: TGCGCCAGCAGCCAAGCCCCGAGTGCGGGGGGGCTGTTTTCGCAGTATTTT
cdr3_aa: CASSQAPSAGGLFSQYF

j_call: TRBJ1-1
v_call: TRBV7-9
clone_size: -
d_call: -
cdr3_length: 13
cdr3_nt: TGTGCCAGCAGCTTAATCGGAGCCACTGAAGCTTTCTTT
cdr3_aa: CASSLIGATEAFF

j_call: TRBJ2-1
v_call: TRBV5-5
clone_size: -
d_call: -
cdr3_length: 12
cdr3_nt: TGTGCCAGCAGCTTGGCAAACAATGAGCAGTTCTTC
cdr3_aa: CASSLANNEQFF

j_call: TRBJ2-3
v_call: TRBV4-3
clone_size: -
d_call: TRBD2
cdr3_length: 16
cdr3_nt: TGCGCCAGCAGCCATTCCGGGACTAGCGGCACAGATACGCAGTATTTT
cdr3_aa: CASSHSGTSGTDTQYF

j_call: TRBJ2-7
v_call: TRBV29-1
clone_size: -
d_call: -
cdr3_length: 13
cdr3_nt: TGCAGCGTTGCTGCAGGAACCTTCTACGAGCAGTACTTC
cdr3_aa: CSVAAGTFYEQYF

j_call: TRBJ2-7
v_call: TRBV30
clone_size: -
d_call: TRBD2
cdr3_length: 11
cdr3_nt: TGTGCCTTGACTAGCGGCTACGAGCAGTACTTC
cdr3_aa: CALTSGYEQYF

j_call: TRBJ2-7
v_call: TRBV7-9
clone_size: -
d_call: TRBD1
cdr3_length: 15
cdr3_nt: TGTGCCAGCAGCCAGCCGGGACAGGCCTCCTACGAGCAGTACTTC
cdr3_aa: CASSQPGQASYEQYF

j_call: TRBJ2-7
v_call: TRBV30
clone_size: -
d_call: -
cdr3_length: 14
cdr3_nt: TGTGCCTGGGCCGGACATCCGAGCTCCTACGAGCAGTACTTC
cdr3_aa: CAWAGHPSSYEQYF

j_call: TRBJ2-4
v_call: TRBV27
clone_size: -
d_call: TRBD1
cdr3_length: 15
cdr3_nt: TGTGCCAGCAAAAGGGGGCGCGCGGCCAAAAACATTCAGTACTTC
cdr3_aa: CASKRGRAAKNIQYF

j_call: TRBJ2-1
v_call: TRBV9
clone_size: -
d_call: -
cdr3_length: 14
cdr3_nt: TGTGCCAGCAGCGTAGAGGACGGGAACAATGAGCAGTTCTTC
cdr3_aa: CASSVEDGNNEQFF

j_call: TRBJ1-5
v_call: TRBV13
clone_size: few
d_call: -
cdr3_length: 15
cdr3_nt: TGTGCCAGCAGCGATAGGGGATATACAAATCAGCCCCAGCATTTT
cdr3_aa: CASSDRGYTNQPQHF

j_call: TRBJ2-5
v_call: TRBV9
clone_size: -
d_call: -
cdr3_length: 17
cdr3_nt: TGTGCCAGCAGCGTTTACAGGGACCCCACGTCCCAAGAGACCCAGTACTTC
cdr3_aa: CASSVYRDPTSQETQYF